This TCR beta chain was sequenced in a study of blood T cells in healthy people across ages. Worth noting for this clonotype: Its specificity is unknown.

Alongside a J-beta primer mix, a sample-barcoded 5' primer served in a second PCR lasting roughly 7 to 11 cycles. There were at least 2.5 million CDR3-containing paired-end reads obtained from each sample. In TCRdb, the 5' RACE reads were re-called with MiXCR into one record per CDR3 protein. The sample carries roughly 800,000 distinct CDR3 sequences, roughly 60% recorded once. Each sample had at least 6.5 million PBMCs isolated. Study-level points and caveats: Higher naive T cell percentage went strongly together with higher TCR beta diversity. Expanded clonotype changes were possibly confounded by unknown donor CMV status.

The sample consisted of blood. The receptor was derived from a young man in good health.

This chain's CDR3 is CASSARDRPNTEAFF. The CDR3 nucleotides are TGTGCCAGCAGCGCCAGGGACAGGCCGAACACTGAAGCTTTCTTT. The chain joins TRBV7-8 to TRBJ1-1, with 8 bases identical to TRBD1. The CDR3 is made up of 15 amino acids. Trimming took 5 bases from V and 1 from J; bases not matched to a gene: 6. CDR1 is SGHVS and CDR2 is FQNEAQ in the germline V gene.